What follows are 15 T cell receptor beta chains derived from one specimen sequenced in a study of OX40 agonist ivuxolimab in advanced cancers. Repertoires were generated with immunoSEQ multiplex PCR, while TCRdb's copy carries only in-frame clones and drops some. The sample shows under 75,000 clones, approximately 88% of them seen only once. This specimen was CD4+ or CD8+ T cells sorted from blood, taken in a trial of the OX40 agonist ivuxolimab. Receptors were obtained from an adult with an advanced solid tumor such as melanoma, head and neck, liver or kidney cancer.

CDR3 DNA sequence: TGTGCCAGCACCCCGGGACAGGGAGGCGGCTATGGCTACACCTTC. Translated, it gives CASTPGQGGGYGYTF. V gene TRBV9 combines with J gene TRBJ1-2, with 9 bases fitting TRBD1. Germline-derived CDR1 and CDR2 are SGDLS and YYNGEE. The V gene end was trimmed by 6 bases and the J gene end by 4 bases; junction bases not matched to a gene: 10. The CDR3 has 15 residues.

A few counts support this clone. The chain couples TRBV7-9 to TRBJ2-1; D not resolved. This CDR3 is 14 amino acids long. V was pared by 2 bases and J by 6 bases, with 11 bases between. The germline CDR1 and CDR2 sequences are SEHNR and FQNEAQ (reference sequence). CDR3 nucleotides: TGTGCCAGCAGCTTATATTGGTCAGCCAATGAGCAGTTCTTC. Translated, it gives CASSLYWSANEQFF.

The chain carries TRBV6-1 and TRBJ2-1, with no clear D. The length of the CDR3 is 15 residues. Per the germline V gene, CDR1 is MNHNS and CDR2 is SASEGT. V was clipped by 2 bases and J by 4 bases, with 12 bases between them. The CDR3 region is CASSERGSGYNEQFF. The CDR3 DNA is TGTGCCAGCAGTGAACGTGGGTCAGGTTACAATGAGCAGTTCTTC.

The chain is built from TRBV10-3 and TRBJ2-5; D perhaps matches TRBD2 (6 bases). V lost 4 bases and J lost 5, with 8 bases in between. CDR3 length equals 12 residues. Germline loops: CDR1 ENHRY, CDR2 SYGVKD. CDR3 sequence: CAISAGSETQYF. The CDR3 DNA sequence: TGTGCCATCAGTGCCGGGAGTGAGACCCAGTACTTC.

The gene calls are TRBV28 and TRBJ2-6; D is unclear. Germline CDR1 is MDHEN and CDR2 is SYDVKM. The V and J ends lost 4 bases and 1 base respectively, with 5 bases between them. The CDR3 is 14 residues long. CDR3 DNA sequence: TGTGCCAGCAGTTCCACGTCTGGGGCCAACGTCCTGACTTTC. Translation gives CASSSTSGANVLTF.

This clone occurred once. V gene TRBV6-1 combines with J gene TRBJ1-3; weak D call: TRBD1 (5 bases). The V end was cut by 1 base, the J end by 0 bases, with 7 bases between. The length of the CDR3 is 15 residues. Germline V gene sequence: CDR1 MNHNS, CDR2 SASEGT. DNA of the CDR3: TGTGCCAGCAGTGAAGACAGGAACTCTGGAAACACCATATATTTT. It encodes CASSEDRNSGNTIYF.

This clone was seen a single time. This chain uses TRBV5-4 with TRBJ2-5, with D possibly TRBD2 on 5 matching bases. This CDR3 is 15 amino acids long. CDR1 is SGHNT, CDR2 YYREEE, per germline (reference sequence). V lost 1 base and J 2 bases, leaving 12 bases between the germline ends. This CDR3 reads CASSLSGSGQETQYF. CDR3 DNA: TGTGCCAGCAGCTTGAGTGGGAGTGGGCAAGAGACCCAGTACTTC.

The genes are TRBV11-2 and TRBJ2-3; D ambiguous. The CDR3 length is 12 residues. Germline-derived CDR1 and CDR2 are SGHAT and FQNNGV. V shed 5 bases and J shed 13 bases, with 16 bases lying between them. The CDR3 DNA reads TGTGCCAGCAGCCACGGACCCTCAGGAGAGTATTTT. As protein: CASSHGPSGEYF.

The chain uses TRBV28 and TRBJ1-5; 9 bases map to TRBD1. This CDR3 spans 14 amino acids. Germline V gives CDR1 MDHEN, CDR2 SYDVKM. V was pared by 8 bases and J by 1 base, with 3 bases of the junction left unmatched. Written as DNA, the CDR3 is TGTGCCAGCGGCGGACAGGGGAGCAATCAGCCCCAGCATTTT. It translates to CASGGQGSNQPQHF.

The chain links TRBV2 to TRBJ2-2; 14 nucleotides line up with TRBD2. The J segment lost 6 bases and the V segment lost 7 bases, leaving 10 bases of the junction unmatched. The CDR3 sequence is 17 residues long. The germline CDR1 and CDR2 sequences are SNHLY and FYNNEI. For the CDR3, the DNA is TGTGCCAGCAAACGTGGGACTAGCGGGAGTTTCGCCGGGGAGCTGTTTTTT. Translated, it gives CASKRGTSGSFAGELFF. The full variable domain, with the rest looked up from reference TRBV2 and TRBJ2-2, is EPEVTQTPSHQVTQMGQEVILRCVPISNHLYFYWYRQILGQKVEFLVSFYNNEISEKSEIFDDQFSVERPDGSNFTLKIRSTKLEDSAMYFCASKRGTSGSFAGELFFGEGSRLTVL.

The J gene is TRBJ1-3, the V gene TRBV2; D is uncertain. CDR1 is SNHLY, CDR2 FYNNEI, per germline. The V end was cut by 4 bases, the J end by 3 bases, with 7 bases between. There are 13 residues in the CDR3. The CDR3 here is CASSVGSGNTIYF. The CDR3, as DNA: TGTGCCAGCAGTGTAGGGAGTGGAAACACCATATATTTT. The full variable domain, in which reference TRBV2 and TRBJ1-3 provide the parts outside the CDR3, is EPEVTQTPSHQVTQMGQEVILRCVPISNHLYFYWYRQILGQKVEFLVSFYNNEISEKSEIFDDQFSVERPDGSNFTLKIRSTKLEDSAMYFCASSVGSGNTIYFGEGSWLTVV.

The V gene is TRBV30, the J gene TRBJ2-7; D might be TRBD1 or TRBD2, each matching 5 bases. CDR1 GTSNPN and CDR2 SVGIG come from the germline V gene (reference sequence). The CDR3 extends over 14 amino acids. Trimming pared 0 bases from V and 6 bases from J, leaving 15 bases between. The CDR3 reads CAWSVTRRQGEQYF. The CDR3 DNA sequence: TGTGCCTGGAGTGTAACTCGGAGGCAGGGCGAGCAGTACTTC.

J is TRBJ1-3 and V is TRBV7-9; 7 nucleotides match TRBD1. The J segment lost 2 bases and the V segment lost 5 bases, leaving 6 bases of the junction unmatched. Germline values: CDR1 SEHNR, CDR2 FQNEAQ (reference sequence). The CDR3 runs 15 residues. CDR3: CASSGGTVAGNTIYF. Written as DNA, the CDR3 is TGTGCCAGCAGCGGCGGGACAGTGGCTGGAAACACCATATATTTT. The full variable domain, with the rest looked up from reference TRBV7-9 and TRBJ1-3, is DTGVSQNPRHKITKRGQNVTFRCDPISEHNRLYWYRQTLGQGPEFLTYFQNEAQLEKSRLLSDRFSAERPKGSFSTLEIQRTEQGDSAMYLCASSGGTVAGNTIYFGEGSWLTVV.

The V and J genes are TRBV29-1 and TRBJ2-1, with 14 nucleotides matching TRBD2. The CDR3 has 13 amino acids. Germline-derived CDR1 and CDR2 are SQVTM and ANQGSEA. Unmatched junction bases numbered 2, after V lost 6 bases and J lost 7 bases. The CDR3 loop reads CSVGLAGGNEQFF. In DNA form, the CDR3 reads TGCAGCGTCGGACTAGCGGGGGGAAATGAGCAGTTCTTC.

This clone was seen just once. This sequence joins TRBV6-1 and TRBJ2-1; either TRBD1 or TRBD2 may fit D (5 bases each). The germline V gene encodes CDR1 MNHNS and CDR2 SASEGT. This CDR3 contains 16 residues. The V gene lost 3 bases and the J gene lost 7 bases, with 19 bases spanning the gap. CDR3 amino acids: CASSDRPGTSGNEQFF. DNA of the CDR3: TGTGCCAGCAGTGACCGCCCGGGGACGTCCGGAAATGAGCAGTTCTTC.